The rows below give T cell receptor beta chains drawn from one sample of a study of T cells in Graves' hyperthyroidism and ophthalmopathy. Via MiXCR, TCRdb re-called the multiplex PCR reads, giving one row per CDR3 protein. The sample has 400,000 or so distinct CDR3 sequences, about 15% seen once. Sequencing input: blood. The source of these receptors is a woman between 55 and 75 years old with Graves' ophthalmopathy. Each CDR3 is given with its conserved first and last residue. D genes are given only for firm matches. Clone size is not always given. Where it is, it says once, few, many or a class for expanded clones.

>-|TRBJ1-4|-|TRBV4-1
TGCGCCAGCAGCCAAGGGAGACAGAATGAAAAACTGTTTTTT
CASSQGRQNEKLFF
>few|TRBJ2-2|-|TRBV10-3
TGTGCCCCCCCGGGCAAAGGGGCGAACACCGGGGAGCTGTTTTTT
CAPPGKGANTGELFF
>few|TRBJ1-3|-|TRBV12-5
TGTGCTAGTGGTTTGGTGTCCGGGGGCGCAGGTGGAAACACCATATATTTT
CASGLVSGGAGGNTIYF
>many|TRBJ1-1|-|TRBV20-1
TGCAGTGCTAGAGGGGACGGAAACACTGAAGCTTTCTTT
CSARGDGNTEAFF
>few|TRBJ2-2|-|TRBV18
TGTGCCAGCTCACCAAACGGAGGACCGAACACCGGGGAGCTGTTTTTT
CASSPNGGPNTGELFF
>many|TRBJ2-5|-|TRBV28
TGTGCCAGCACCATCCCCGGGACGCAAGAGACCCAGTACTTC
CASTIPGTQETQYF
>few|TRBJ2-1|-|TRBV12-3/TRBV12-4
TGTGCCAGCAGTTTATTTGGGTTCAATGAGCAGTTCTTC
CASSLFGFNEQFF
>-|TRBJ1-1|TRBD1|TRBV2
TGTGCCAGCAGTAGAGGGACAGTTGAAGCTTTCTTT
CASSRGTVEAFF
>-|TRBJ1-1|-|TRBV6-1
TGTGCCAGCAGTGCCCAGGGTGGCACTGAAGCTTTCTTT
CASSAQGGTEAFF
>many|TRBJ2-3|TRBD2|TRBV5-1
TGCGCCAGCGGACTAGCGGGACGAACAGATACGCAGTATTTT
CASGLAGRTDTQYF
>-|TRBJ2-7|-|TRBV9
TGTGCCAGCAGCCCTCCCCGGGGGGCGGGCAGCCTCATCATCCACGAGCAGTACTTC
CASSPPRGAGSLIIHEQYF
>few|TRBJ2-1|-|TRBV10-2
TGCGCCAGCGCAGAGTCGGACGGAACTACCTACAATGAGCAGTTCTTC
CASAESDGTTYNEQFF
>many|TRBJ1-1|-|TRBV13
TGTGCCAGCAGCTTGGCGGGGGCCCACACTGAAGCTTTCTTT
CASSLAGAHTEAFF
>-|TRBJ1-5|-|TRBV19
TGTGCCAGTAGTGATCGGCGGGGTAGGAGCAATCAGCCCCAGCATTTT
CASSDRRGRSNQPQHF
>many|TRBJ2-7|-|TRBV6-5
TGTGCCAGCAGTTACTATAGGATTAGACAATCATCCCTCTACGAGCAGTACTTC
CASSYYRIRQSSLYEQYF
>few|TRBJ2-7|TRBD1|TRBV9
TGTGCCAGCAGCGCCGCGGGACAGGGGACGGGGGAGCAGTACTTC
CASSAAGQGTGEQYF
>many|TRBJ2-1|-|TRBV20-1
TGCAGTGCTAGAGAGTGGGTGGCGAACAATGAGCAGTTCTTC
CSAREWVANNEQFF
>-|TRBJ2-4|-|TRBV29-1
TGCAGCGTCGAAGTCGGGGGCTCGGGCATTCAGTACTTC
CSVEVGGSGIQYF
>few|TRBJ1-1|-|TRBV10-3
TGTGCCATCAGGCAGAACACTGAAGCTTTCTTT
CAIRQNTEAFF
>-|TRBJ1-2|-|TRBV6-6
TGTGCCAGCAGTTACTCCCCCGGGGGAAAAACTGGCTACACCTTC
CASSYSPGGKTGYTF
>-|TRBJ2-1|TRBD2|TRBV2
TGTGCCAGCAGATGGAGCGGGAGCTCCTACAATGAGCAGTTCTTC
CASRWSGSSYNEQFF
>-|TRBJ1-2|TRBD1|TRBV28
TGTGCCAGCTCACCACGACAGGGCCGAGCTAACTATGGCTACACCTTC
CASSPRQGRANYGYTF